This entry lists 29 T cell receptor beta chains sequenced from one sample in a study of blood T cell repertoires in COVID-19. Assay: immunoSEQ multiplex PCR; the TCRdb copy retains only in-frame clones and omits some. In the table there are 200,000 to 300,000 clones, 70% to 85% of which are singletons. The specimen sequenced was peripheral blood. The receptors derive from an elderly woman with acute or convalescent COVID-19.

The chain employs TRBV20-1 and TRBJ2-1; unclear D gene. The CDR3 is 11 amino acids. CDR1 and CDR2 (germline): DFQATT, SNEGSKA (reference sequence). Deletions cut 3 bases from V and 7 bases from J, with 7 bases between. CDR3 region: CSASPLNEQFF. The CDR3, as DNA: TGCAGTGCTAGCCCCCTAAATGAGCAGTTCTTC.

The chain carries TRBV6-4 and TRBJ2-3; tentatively, D is TRBD1 (5 bases). V was trimmed by 3 bases and J by 6 bases, leaving 10 bases between them. Germline V lookup: CDR1 MRHNA, CDR2 SNTAGT. The CDR3 has 13 residues. CDR3 in amino acids: CASSEQAADTQYF. DNA of the CDR3: TGTGCCAGCAGTGAACAGGCCGCGGATACGCAGTATTTT.

This chain uses TRBV24-1 with TRBJ2-3, with D possibly being TRBD1 (6 bases). V lost 3 bases, J lost 4 bases, and 7 bases lay in between. CDR3 length: 13 amino acids. In germline, CDR1 is KGHDR, CDR2 SFDVKD. The CDR3 DNA reads as TGTGCCACCAGTGATCCAGGGGCAGATACGCAGTATTTT. Translation: CATSDPGADTQYF.

The rearrangement links TRBV10-3 to TRBJ1-2; 10 bases fit TRBD1. Germline V gene sequence: CDR1 ENHRY, CDR2 SYGVKD. Losses at the gene ends were 5 bases for V and 3 bases for J; bases not matched to a gene: 9. The CDR3 runs to 16 residues. The CDR3 coding sequence is TGTGCCATCAGTCGGGACAGGGGAAGTGTGGACTATGGCTACACCTTC. Amino acid sequence: CAISRDRGSVDYGYTF.

This chain uses TRBV5-4 with TRBJ2-7, with 7 bases lining up with TRBD1. CDR1 and CDR2 (germline): SGHNT, YYREEE (reference sequence). Germline trimming cut 0 bases from V and 2 bases from J; bases unmatched to any gene: 5. The CDR3 consists of 15 residues. The CDR3 spells CASSLETTGAYEQYF. The CDR3, as DNA: TGTGCCAGCAGCTTGGAGACCACAGGGGCCTACGAGCAGTACTTC. Drawing the rest from reference TRBV5-4 and TRBJ2-7, the complete variable domain is ETGVTQSPTHLIKTRGQQVTLRCSSQSGHNTVSWYQQALGQGPQFIFQYYREEENGRGNFPPRFSGLQFPNYSSELNVNALELDDSALYLCASSLETTGAYEQYFGPGTRLTVT.

The chain uses TRBV4-1 and TRBJ2-7, with a weak D call TRBD2 (6 bases). Germline CDR1 MGHRA, CDR2 YSYEKL. The CDR3 length is 16 residues. Trimming stripped 2 bases from V and 0 bases from J, with 14 bases between. Here the CDR3 reads CASSQTPSESSYEQYF. Written as DNA, the CDR3 is TGCGCCAGCAGCCAAACTCCTAGCGAGAGCTCCTACGAGCAGTACTTC.

The rearrangement joins TRBV10-3 to TRBJ1-6; 12 bases agree with TRBD1. There are 15 residues in the CDR3. Germline trimming cut 10 bases from V and 7 bases from J; bases unmatched to any gene: 8. Germline CDR1 and CDR2: ENHRY and SYGVKD. The CDR3 here is CATTGTGGSNSPLHF. The CDR3 DNA reads as TGTGCCACCACGGGGACAGGGGGCTCGAATTCACCCCTCCACTTT.

This clone is a singleton in its sample. This sequence joins TRBV6-5 and TRBJ2-5, with 10 bases aligning to TRBD2. The CDR3 is 15 residues long. Trimming removed 4 bases from V and 3 bases from J; junction bases left unmatched: 5. Germline V lookup: CDR1 MNHEY, CDR2 SVGAGI. The CDR3 region has the DNA TGTGCCAGCAGTTCTGGGCTAGCGGGAGAAGAGACCCAGTACTTC. This gives the protein CASSSGLAGEETQYF.

This clone was counted a few times. The chain links TRBV19 to TRBJ2-7; perhaps TRBD2 as D (5 bases). Germline values: CDR1 LNHDA, CDR2 SQIVND (reference sequence). Trimming stripped 5 bases from V and 2 bases from J, with 10 bases between. The CDR3 length is 13 residues. The CDR3 loop is CASSPGLPYEQYF. The CDR3 nucleotides read TGTGCCAGTAGTCCCGGACTGCCCTACGAGCAGTACTTC.

The chain is built from TRBV5-5 and TRBJ1-2, with D possibly TRBD1 on 6 matching bases. V was pared by 4 bases and J by 8 bases, with 21 bases between. CDR1 is SGHKS, CDR2 YYEKEE, per germline (reference sequence). CDR3 size: 15 residues. CDR3 DNA sequence: TGTGCCAGCAGCCCTTTTGAGACAGGTGGATTGGGCTACACCTTC. As protein: CASSPFETGGLGYTF.

The chain has TRBV19 and TRBJ2-1; 8 nucleotides agree with TRBD2. The CDR3 is 14 residues long. V lost 8 bases, J lost 0 bases, and 3 bases stayed unmatched. Germline CDR1 LNHDA, CDR2 SQIVND (reference sequence). The CDR3 region has the DNA TGTGCCAGTTTAGCGGGAAGCTCCTACAATGAGCAGTTCTTC. This codes for CASLAGSSYNEQFF. Variable domain in full (rest from reference TRBV19 and TRBJ2-1): DGGITQSPKYLFRKEGQNVTLSCEQNLNHDAMYWYRQDPGQGLRLIYYSQIVNDFQKGDIAEGYSVSREKKESFPLTVTSAQKNPTAFYLCASLAGSSYNEQFFGPGTRLTVL.

This clone was picked up a small number of times. V and J are TRBV18 and TRBJ1-5; D unclear. Trimming cost V 2 bases and J 2 bases, with 13 bases left between them. This CDR3 is built from 16 residues. From germline, CDR1 is KGHSH and CDR2 LQKENI. This chain's CDR3 is CASSPYGIYGNQPQHF. CDR3 nucleotides: TGTGCCAGCTCACCATACGGGATCTACGGCAATCAGCCCCAGCATTTT.

The chain employs TRBV10-3 and TRBJ1-1, with a possible D match to TRBD1 (6 bases). Trimming took 3 bases from V and 0 from J, leaving 11 bases between them. The CDR3 extends over 15 amino acids. CDR1 is ENHRY and CDR2 is SYGVKD in the germline V gene. CDR3 coding DNA: TGTGCCATCAGTGATCCGGGACACATGAACACTGAAGCTTTCTTT. Translation: CAISDPGHMNTEAFF.

In DNA form, the CDR3 reads TGTGCCACCAGTGATCCAGGACAGGGTACGCAGTATTTT. Translated, it gives CATSDPGQGTQYF. The V gene is TRBV24-1, the J gene TRBJ2-3; TRBD1 matches 8 bases. The germline CDR1 and CDR2 sequences are KGHDR and SFDVKD. The length of the CDR3 is 13 residues. The ends lost 3 bases at V and 8 bases at J; junction bases unmatched: 3.

The rearrangement joins TRBV5-4 to TRBJ2-3, with D possibly being TRBD2 (5 bases). Germline CDR1 reads SGHNT; CDR2 reads YYREEE (reference sequence). The CDR3 sequence is 16 residues long. The germline V and J ends were trimmed by 0 bases and 0 bases, with 11 bases remaining between them. The DNA of the CDR3 is TGTGCCAGCAGCTTGGGACGACTAACTAGCACAGATACGCAGTATTTT. Translating gives CASSLGRLTSTDTQYF.

The rearrangement uses TRBV4-2 and TRBJ1-3; D is uncertain. The CDR3 has 16 residues. Looked up from germline, CDR1 is LGHNA and CDR2 is YNFKEQ. Trimming cost V 0 bases and J 0 bases, with 9 bases left between them. The CDR3 nucleotides read TGTGCCAGCAGCCAAGATCACGGTGGCTCTGGAAACACCATATATTTT. It encodes CASSQDHGGSGNTIYF.

The CDR3 DNA sequence: TGTGCCAGCAGCAAACTCCGGACAGGGGGCATTTCAAGGTCTCCTCTCACTGAAGCTTTCTTT. Protein product: CASSKLRTGGISRSPLTEAFF. The chain has TRBV21-1 and TRBJ1-1; the D call of TRBD1 is as the table states it, not checked on the DNA. TRBV21-1 counts as a pseudogene. The CDR3 is 21 residues long.

The V and J genes are TRBV7-2 and TRBJ2-5, with TRBD2 identical over 9 bases. This CDR3 spans 13 amino acids. Germline V gene sequence: CDR1 SGHTA, CDR2 FQGNSA. With 7 bases clipped from V and 5 bases from J, the junction kept 5 bases outside the gene matches. The CDR3: CASTTGLAETQYF. CDR3 bases: TGTGCCAGCACTACGGGACTAGCTGAGACCCAGTACTTC. The complete variable domain, with remaining parts taken from reference TRBV7-2 and TRBJ2-5, reads GAGVSQSPSNKVTEKGKDVELRCDPISGHTALYWYRQSLGQGLEFLIYFQGNSAPDKSGLPSDRFSAERTGGSVSTLTIQRTQQEDSAVYLCASTTGLAETQYFGPGTRLLVL.

This clone was seen a handful of times. The V gene is TRBV4-2, the J gene TRBJ1-1; TRBD1 matches at 10 bases. The CDR3 contains 18 residues. Germline V gene lookup returns CDR1 LGHNA and CDR2 YNFKEQ. The J segment lost 3 bases and the V segment lost 6 bases, leaving 16 bases of the junction unmatched. CDR3 coding DNA: TGTGCCAGCAGACCCTCCCGGGGACAGGGGCAGTCAGACACTGAAGCTTTCTTT. Translating it yields CASRPSRGQGQSDTEAFF.

This chain joins TRBV2 and TRBJ1-1; 7 bases line up with TRBD1. There are 16 residues in the CDR3. Per germline, CDR1 SNHLY and CDR2 FYNNEI. V was pared by 6 bases and J by 5 bases, with 15 bases of the junction left unmatched. This CDR3 reads CASRRFGDSGGTEAFF. The DNA for the CDR3 is TGTGCCAGCAGGAGGTTCGGGGACAGCGGTGGTACTGAAGCTTTCTTT.

The chain employs TRBV5-1 and TRBJ1-1; D is possibly TRBD1 (5 bases). Germline lookup yields CDR1 SGHRS and CDR2 YFSETQ. V lost 4 bases to trimming and J lost 4 bases, with 23 bases between them. CDR3 length: 17 amino acids. The DNA of the CDR3 is TGCGCCAGCAGCCTTAAGGGTCGACAGTTCGCGACCACTGAAGCTTTCTTT. This sequence encodes CASSLKGRQFATTEAFF.

The chain joins TRBV2 to TRBJ2-7; D possibly corresponds to TRBD2 (6 bases). The CDR3 runs 14 residues. The germline gives CDR1 SNHLY, CDR2 FYNNEI. V lost 4 bases and J lost 7, with 17 bases in between. CDR3: CASSVVGGDWEQYF. CDR3 nucleotides: TGTGCCAGCAGTGTTGTCGGGGGAGATTGGGAGCAGTACTTC. Supplemented by reference TRBV2 and TRBJ2-7, the full variable domain reads EPEVTQTPSHQVTQMGQEVILRCVPISNHLYFYWYRQILGQKVEFLVSFYNNEISEKSEIFDDQFSVERPDGSNFTLKIRSTKLEDSAMYFCASSVVGGDWEQYFGPGTRLTVT.

The chain employs TRBV7-6 and TRBJ2-7, with 10 bases aligning to TRBD2. The CDR3 covers 16 residues. Germline loops: CDR1 SGHVS, CDR2 FNYEAQ. V gave up 6 bases and J gave up 4 bases; unmatched junction bases: 12. The CDR3 spells CASRPLAGGLGYEQYF. The CDR3 bases are TGTGCCAGCAGACCATTAGCGGGGGGATTGGGGTACGAGCAGTACTTC.

This rearrangement joins TRBV11-1 to TRBJ2-1; TRBD2 matches at 8 bases. V shed 0 bases and J 9 bases; nucleotides not matched to a gene: 10. This CDR3 is 16 amino acids long. Germline loops: CDR1 SGHAT, CDR2 FQDESV (reference sequence). For the CDR3, the DNA is TGTGCCAGCAGCTTAGCGTGGGGCGGGAGGCAGGGTGAGCAGTTCTTC. Protein sequence: CASSLAWGGRQGEQFF. Looking up the rest from reference TRBV11-1 and TRBJ2-1 gives the full variable domain: EAEVAQSPRYKITEKSQAVAFWCDPISGHATLYWYRQILGQGPELLVQFQDESVVDDSQLPKDRFSAERLKGVDSTLKIQPAELGDSAMYLCASSLAWGGRQGEQFFGPGTRLTVL.

The chain uses TRBV2 and TRBJ2-7; TRBD2 aligns across 9 bases. V shed 5 bases and J 3 bases; nucleotides not matched to a gene: 5. The CDR3 has 14 residues. The germline V gene has CDR1 SNHLY and CDR2 FYNNEI. The CDR3 spells CASSPLAGLYEQYF. CDR3 nucleotide sequence: TGTGCCAGCAGTCCTCTAGCGGGGCTCTACGAGCAGTACTTC. The full variable domain, completed using reference TRBV2 and TRBJ2-7, is EPEVTQTPSHQVTQMGQEVILRCVPISNHLYFYWYRQILGQKVEFLVSFYNNEISEKSEIFDDQFSVERPDGSNFTLKIRSTKLEDSAMYFCASSPLAGLYEQYFGPGTRLTVT.

This clone was counted a single time. This rearrangement joins TRBV7-3 to TRBJ1-1; unclear D gene. Germline V gene lookup returns CDR1 SGHTA and CDR2 FQGTGA. The CDR3 loop spans 13 amino acids. Deletions cut 1 base from V and 6 bases from J, with 9 bases between. CDR3 region: CASSLNRVPEAFF. The DNA of the CDR3 is TGTGCCAGCAGCTTAAATCGGGTCCCTGAAGCTTTCTTT. The full variable domain, rest sourced from reference TRBV7-3 and TRBJ1-1, is GAGVSQTPSNKVTEKGKYVELRCDPISGHTALYWYRQSLGQGPEFLIYFQGTGAADDSGLPNDRFFAVRPEGSVSTLKIQRTERGDSAVYLCASSLNRVPEAFFGQGTRLTVV.

This chain connects TRBV5-6 to TRBJ1-2; 7 nucleotides match TRBD1. J was trimmed by 5 bases and V by 4 bases; bases with no gene match: 5. In germline, CDR1 is SGHDT, CDR2 YYEEEE. The CDR3 runs 13 residues. The CDR3 loop is CASSTGVKYGYTF. CDR3 DNA sequence: TGTGCCAGCAGCACAGGGGTTAAGTATGGCTACACCTTC. Full variable domain (rest looked up from reference TRBV5-6 and TRBJ1-2): DAGVTQSPTHLIKTRGQQVTLRCSPKSGHDTVSWYQQALGQGPQFIFQYYEEEERQRGNFPDRFSGHQFPNYSSELNVNALLLGDSALYLCASSTGVKYGYTFGSGTRLTVV.

This clone has just one count. The V and J genes are TRBV10-1 and TRBJ2-2, with D perhaps matching TRBD2 (5 bases). The germline CDR1 and CDR2 sequences are WNHNN and SYGVQD (reference sequence). CDR3 length: 16 residues. Trimming took off 10 bases at V and 1 base at J, with 19 bases between the two ends. Here the CDR3 reads CANFPKAGWNTGELFF. The CDR3 region has the DNA TGCGCCAACTTCCCGAAGGCGGGTTGGAACACCGGGGAGCTGTTTTTT.

V gene TRBV7-2 combines with J gene TRBJ2-1; D might be TRBD2 (6 bases). Trimming removed 1 base from V and 3 bases from J, with 13 bases in between. The germline gives CDR1 SGHTA, CDR2 FQGNSA. This CDR3 is 16 amino acids long. The CDR3 region is CASSLDGASVYNEQFF. In nucleotides, the CDR3 is TGTGCCAGCAGCTTAGACGGGGCTAGCGTCTACAATGAGCAGTTCTTC.